The clone carrying this T cell receptor beta chain showed up many times. The target antigen is unknown. This entry is derived from a study of naive and memory T cell subsets. Study results and caveats: The RNA method is potentially sensitive to activation and differentiation changes.

RNA was extracted from roughly 2.5 ml of whole blood of healthy adults. A UMI-containing oligonucleotide was joined by 3' ligation to the TCR cDNA template. Alpha and beta constant region primers primed reverse transcription for blood and skin samples. Four PCR rounds used nested alpha and beta constant region primers plus the SP2 primer. MiXCR, applied by TCRdb to the 5' RACE reads, yields one record per CDR3 protein. Of tens of thousands of distinct CDR3 sequences listed, under 30% were seen once; the top ten hold around 1.9%. The source of this sequence is a female donor in good health.

The CDR3 here is CASSQAVPYEQYF. In nucleotides, the CDR3 is TGCGCCAGCAGTCAAGCGGTCCCCTACGAGCAGTACTTC. The genes are TRBV10-2 and TRBJ2-7, with a weak D call TRBD2 (5 bases). V was clipped by 5 bases and J by 2 bases, with 10 bases between them. This CDR3 region has 13 residues. Germline loops: CDR1 WSHSY, CDR2 SAAADI.